This TCR beta chain was sequenced for a study of response to subunit inactivated influenza vaccine. Points from the study as a whole: Researchers suggested that each seasonal influenza vaccination recruits few new T cells.

Worth noting for this clonotype: The target antigen is unknown.

A single record per CDR3 protein comes from TCRdb applying MiXCR to the RT-PCR reads. The sample shows about 780,000 distinct CDR3 sequences, roughly 20% of them seen only once. CDR1 and CDR2 from the germline V gene are MNHEY and SVGAGI. The V end lost 0 bases, the J end lost 1 base, and 16 bases lay between the germline ends. CDR3 length: 18 amino acids. The gene calls are TRBV6-5 and TRBJ2-1; D is possibly TRBD1 (6 bases). Source: PBMCs from blood, taken roughly 5 days after vaccination. The origin of this receptor is a man aged 50 to 59 who received an inactivated influenza vaccine. CDR3 bases: TGTGCCAGCAGTTACTCTGGGGGCTGGACTTTTTCCTACAATGAGCAGTTCTTC. This gives the protein CASSYSGGWTFSYNEQFF.